The 8 T cell receptor beta chains below were found in one sample sequenced in a study of T cells expressing NK-cell markers. TCRdb reprocessed the 5' RACE reads and stores each CDR3 protein as one record, lacking DNA. The specimen's table records roughly 430,000 distinct CDR3 sequences. The specimen sequenced was blood T cells: a sorted CD56 or NKG2C T cell subset, CD4+ or CD8+ T cells, or bulk PBMC T cells (not recorded which). These receptors originate from a woman between 18 and 69 years old in good health.

This sequence joins TRBV20-1 and TRBJ1-5. The CDR3 is made up of 13 amino acids. The germline CDR1 and CDR2 sequences are DFQATT and SNEGSKA (reference sequence). CDR3 loop: CSASSGRNQPQHF.

V usage is TRBV20-1 and J usage is TRBJ2-5. This CDR3 is built from 11 residues. From germline, CDR1 is DFQATT and CDR2 SNEGSKA (reference sequence). The CDR3 loop is CSDGTRGTQYF.

The chain combines TRBV7-2 with TRBJ2-3; TCRdb's assignment of TRBD2 cannot be checked, as there is no DNA. This CDR3 has 16 residues. The germline V gene has CDR1 SGHTA and CDR2 FQGNSA. The CDR3 here is CASSLMRAGGTDTQYF.

The rearrangement links TRBV29-1 to TRBJ1-2. This CDR3 comprises 12 residues. Germline V lookup: CDR1 SQVTM, CDR2 ANQGSEA. This CDR3 is CSDRHGATSYTF.

The chain carries TRBV20-1 and TRBJ2-6; there is no DNA to check the TCRdb D call of TRBD2. Per the germline V gene, CDR1 is DFQATT and CDR2 is SNEGSKA (reference sequence). The CDR3 runs 15 residues. This CDR3 reads CSAPRLGQGANVLTF.

The chain employs TRBV12-3 or TRBV12-4 and TRBJ2-3; TCRdb's D gene call, TRBD2, goes unchecked for lack of DNA. The CDR3 is 15 amino acids. This CDR3 is CASSLGGGVTDTQYF.

The rearrangement links TRBV5-1 to TRBJ2-7. The CDR3 has 14 residues. CDR1 and CDR2 from the germline V gene are SGHRS and YFSETQ. The CDR3 sequence: CASSLSQAVYEQYF.

The chain uses TRBV7-2 and TRBJ2-3; absent DNA, TCRdb's TRBD1 call cannot be checked. The CDR3 runs 15 residues. The V gene's germline CDR1 is SGHTA and CDR2 FQGNSA. CDR3 in amino acids: CASSPPGLAADTQYF.